This T cell receptor (beta chain) was sequenced in a study of neurological immune-mediated disorders. TCRdb ran MiXCR on the 5' RACE reads and lists one entry per CDR3 protein. Here the sample spans 28,000 or so distinct CDR3 sequences, over 12% being singletons. This clonotype was detected ten times or more. CDR1 and CDR2 (germline): DFQATT, SNEGSKA (reference sequence). V was trimmed by 3 bases and J by 1 base, leaving 12 bases between them. CDR3 size: 14 residues. The V gene is TRBV20-1, the J gene TRBJ1-1, with a possible D match to TRBD1 (6 bases). The specimen was PBMCs. The TCR originated in a man aged 70 or older in good health. This CDR3 is CSASLQGSNTEAFF. Written as DNA, the CDR3 is TGCAGTGCTAGTCTACAGGGATCGAACACTGAAGCTTTCTTT.